The 8 T cell receptor beta chains below were found in one sample sequenced in a study of cytomegalovirus exposure and HLA in healthy donors. Researchers ran the PCR with 60 Vbeta and 13 Jbeta primers. The protocol was immunoSEQ multiplex PCR, while the TCRdb copy is restricted to in-frame clones and leaves out a portion. The sample consists of approximately 210,000 clones, over 60% of them appearing once. Sample: PBMCs. These receptors were taken from a woman in her thirties or forties in good health and CMV-seronegative.

This clone was detected only a few times. V and J are TRBV5-8 and TRBJ2-3, with D possibly matching TRBD1 (7 bases). The CDR3 consists of 14 residues. The ends were cut back, 4 bases at V and 1 base at J, with 10 bases in the middle. Germline values: CDR1 SGHTS, CDR2 YDEGEE. CDR3 protein: CASSVRGGTDTQYF. The CDR3 nucleotides read TGTGCCAGCAGCGTCAGGGGGGGCACAGATACGCAGTATTTT. The whole variable domain, remainder taken from reference TRBV5-8 and TRBJ2-3, is EAGVTQSPTHLIKTRGQQATLRCSPISGHTSVYWYQQALGLGLQFLLWYDEGEERNRGNFPPRFSGRQFPNYSSELNVNALELEDSALYLCASSVRGGTDTQYFGPGTRLTVL.

The chain combines TRBV6-1 with TRBJ2-7; 9 bases align to TRBD2. CDR1 is MNHNS and CDR2 is SASEGT in the germline V gene. The length of the CDR3 is 14 residues. J lost 2 bases, V lost 6 bases, and 5 bases had no gene match. The CDR3 reads CASRALAGTYEQYF. CDR3 nucleotide sequence: TGTGCCAGCAGAGCCCTAGCGGGAACCTACGAGCAGTACTTC.

As regards this clone: Other DNA sequences within the sample encode an identical CDR3. The chain is built from TRBV5-1 and TRBJ2-7; 9 positions agree with TRBD1. V shed 3 bases, J shed 0 bases, and the junction held 1 base outside the gene matches. The CDR3 consists of 14 residues. Germline V gene sequence: CDR1 SGHRS, CDR2 YFSETQ. DNA of the CDR3: TGCGCCAGCAGCTCGACAGGGGGCTCCTACGAGCAGTACTTC. The encoded protein is CASSSTGGSYEQYF. Full variable domain (remainder filled in from reference TRBV5-1 and TRBJ2-7): KAGVTQTPRYLIKTRGQQVTLSCSPISGHRSVSWYQQTPGQGLQFLFEYFSETQRNKGNFPGRFSGRQFSNSRSEMNVSTLELGDSALYLCASSSTGGSYEQYFGPGTRLTVT.

For the CDR3, the DNA is TGTGCCAGCAGCTTAGAAGTCGGCGAGCAGTACTTC. Its protein product is CASSLEVGEQYF. The V call is TRBV7-2, the J call TRBJ2-7; D ambiguous. V was shortened by 1 base and J by 6 bases, with 7 bases between the two germline ends. From germline, CDR1 is SGHTA and CDR2 FQGNSA. CDR3 length: 12 residues.

This chain uses TRBV30 with TRBJ2-1; D possibly corresponds to TRBD2 (5 bases). Germline V CDR1 and CDR2: GTSNPN, SVGIG (reference sequence). V lost 2 bases and J lost 0, with 11 bases in between. The CDR3 length is 15 residues. The CDR3 reads CAWSSLAGSYNEQFF. DNA for the CDR3: TGTGCCTGGAGTTCGTTGGCGGGCTCCTACAATGAGCAGTTCTTC.

This chain links TRBV5-1 with TRBJ1-5; D might be TRBD1 (5 bases). V lost 5 bases, J lost 5 bases, and 11 bases lay in between. Looked up from germline, CDR1 is SGHRS and CDR2 is YFSETQ. This CDR3 has 13 amino acids. Written as DNA, the CDR3 is TGCGCCAGCAGGTTAGGGGAGGATCAGCCCCAGCATTTT. It codes for CASRLGEDQPQHF.

This clone turned up a few times. This chain joins TRBV10-3 and TRBJ1-2; a possible D gene is TRBD1 (5 bases). The germline gives CDR1 ENHRY, CDR2 SYGVKD. CDR3 length: 18 amino acids. Trimming cost V 2 bases and J 0 bases, with 19 bases left between them. The CDR3 protein is CAISELRQGGSANYGYTF. CDR3 sequence (DNA): TGTGCCATCAGTGAGCTGCGGCAGGGAGGGTCGGCTAACTATGGCTACACCTTC.

V gene TRBV5-1 combines with J gene TRBJ2-1; 8 bases fit TRBD2. The CDR3 has 17 residues. Looked up from germline, CDR1 is SGHRS and CDR2 is YFSETQ. With 3 bases clipped from V and 0 bases from J, the junction kept 8 bases outside the gene matches. The CDR3 DNA reads TGCGCCAGCAGCTCCCTAGCGGGTGTGAGCTCCTACAATGAGCAGTTCTTC. As protein: CASSSLAGVSSYNEQFF.